The 26 T cell receptor beta chains in this list originate from one sample, sequenced in a study of CD8+ T cells in alopecia areata. The sequencing template was cDNA reverse transcribed from extracted RNA. The data were produced by immunoSEQ multiplex PCR, yet TCRdb's version contains in-frame clones alone and is incomplete. The sample lists 150,000 to 200,000 clones, roughly three fifths occurring once. Treatment here: oral pan-JAK inhibitor, 5-10 mg twice daily. Sequenced material: CD4+ T cells sorted from blood, taken between weeks 49 and 50, from a patient treated with tofacitinib. These receptors all come from a human donor with alopecia areata.

Comment on this clone: The same CDR3 can be traced to other DNA sequences in this sample. This chain uses TRBV29-1 with TRBJ1-2, with a possible D match to TRBD1 (5 bases). From germline, CDR1 is SQVTM and CDR2 ANQGSEA. Trimming shortened V by 4 bases and J by 8 bases, and 11 bases separated the two germline ends. The CDR3 has 11 residues. The CDR3 DNA follows: TGCAGCGTTGGCCAGGGCGGAGGCTACACCTTC. Translated: CSVGQGGGYTF.

The chain uses TRBV29-1 and TRBJ2-5; D perhaps matches TRBD1 (5 bases). This CDR3 spans 13 amino acids. Germline CDR1 is SQVTM and CDR2 is ANQGSEA. Trimming removed 5 bases from V and 1 base from J, with 11 bases in between. CDR3 DNA: TGCAGCGTTCGAAAGGGGCGCCAAGAGACCCAGTACTTC. Amino acid sequence: CSVRKGRQETQYF.

J is TRBJ2-3 and V is TRBV6-5; D is unclear. From germline, CDR1 is MNHEY and CDR2 SVGAGI. Trimming shortened V by 3 bases and J by 1 base, and 5 bases separated the two germline ends. The CDR3 has 13 residues. In DNA, the CDR3 is TGTGCCAGCAGTTATCTAGGCACAGATACGCAGTATTTT. Translating gives CASSYLGTDTQYF.

This chain joins TRBV30 and TRBJ1-4, with no clear D. CDR1 is GTSNPN, CDR2 SVGIG, per germline (reference sequence). The CDR3 contains 12 residues. V gave up 3 bases and J gave up 8 bases, with 10 bases separating them. CDR3 in amino acids: CAWSWGNEKLFF. The CDR3 nucleotides read TGTGCCTGGAGCTGGGGAAACGAAAAACTGTTTTTT.

This clone was observed a few times. The chain employs TRBV27 and TRBJ2-7; unclear D gene. The CDR3 has 11 residues. Deletions cut 8 bases from V and 6 bases from J, with 11 bases between. Germline V gives CDR1 MNHEY, CDR2 SMNVEV (reference sequence). The CDR3 spells CASGNYAEQYF. The DNA for the CDR3 is TGTGCCAGCGGGAACTATGCCGAGCAGTACTTC.

This clone was picked up a small number of times. This chain uses TRBV7-2 with TRBJ2-3, with 9 bases lining up with TRBD1. V dropped 0 bases and J dropped 1; count of bases not matched to a gene: 5. The CDR3 extends over 17 amino acids. Germline V gives CDR1 SGHTA, CDR2 FQGNSA. CDR3 in DNA: TGTGCCAGCAGCTTAGCGCTAAGGACAGGGGGCACAGATACGCAGTATTTT. This gives the protein CASSLALRTGGTDTQYF.

This rearrangement joins TRBV5-1 to TRBJ2-4; 10 nucleotides agree with TRBD1. The CDR3 is 14 residues long. V lost 0 bases, J lost 7 bases, and 1 base stayed unmatched. Per germline, CDR1 SGHRS and CDR2 YFSETQ. CDR3 in DNA: TGCGCCAGCAGCTTGGGACAGGGGGCCAACATTCAGTACTTC. It specifies CASSLGQGANIQYF.

The chain employs TRBV4-3 and TRBJ2-3; 9 bases map to TRBD1. J gave up 2 bases and V 0 bases, and 6 bases lay outside the gene matches. This CDR3 has 17 amino acids. CDR1 and CDR2 from the germline V gene are LGHNA and YSLEER. In DNA form, the CDR3 reads TGCGCCAGCAGCCAAGATGGGGGGACAGGGATCACAGATACGCAGTATTTT. It codes for CASSQDGGTGITDTQYF.

V is TRBV4-3 and J is TRBJ1-5; D gene ambiguous. Trimming took off 1 base at V and 0 bases at J, with 7 bases between the two ends. The length of the CDR3 is 15 residues. Germline V gene sequence: CDR1 LGHNA, CDR2 YSLEER. CDR3 sequence (DNA): TGCGCCAGCAGCCAAGTCTACACTAGCAATCAGCCCCAGCATTTT. It specifies CASSQVYTSNQPQHF.

This clone was picked up a small number of times. As DNA, the CDR3 is TGTGCCAGCAGCACCTCCCAGGGGGCTGGAACTGAAGCTTTCTTT. Its translation is CASSTSQGAGTEAFF. The chain joins TRBV9 to TRBJ1-1; 8 nucleotides align to TRBD1. The CDR3 length is 15 residues. Germline-derived CDR1 and CDR2 are SGDLS and YYNGEE. V lost 4 bases, J lost 5 bases, and 10 bases stayed unmatched.

J is TRBJ2-2 and V is TRBV29-1, with 7 bases fitting TRBD2. V dropped 6 bases and J dropped 7; count of bases not matched to a gene: 2. The CDR3 covers 11 residues. Germline CDR1 is SQVTM and CDR2 is ANQGSEA. As DNA, the CDR3 is TGCAGCGTCTGGACTAGCGGGGAGCTGTTTTTT. Translating gives CSVWTSGELFF.

The chain links TRBV25-1 to TRBJ2-5; D possibly uses TRBD1 or TRBD2 (6 bases each). V was shortened by 4 bases and J by 3 bases, with 9 bases between the two germline ends. The CDR3 totals 13 residues. Germline V gene sequence: CDR1 MGHDK, CDR2 SYGVNS. The CDR3 here is CASSAGAEETQYF. The CDR3 region has the DNA TGTGCCAGCAGTGCGGGGGCCGAAGAGACCCAGTACTTC.

Notes on this clone: Other nucleotide sequences in the sample specify the same CDR3. The chain recombines TRBV5-1 with TRBJ2-3; TRBD2 is a possible D gene (5 bases). With 2 bases removed from V and 0 bases from J, the gap between germline ends came to 7 bases. The CDR3 consists of 14 residues. The germline CDR1 and CDR2 sequences are SGHRS and YFSETQ. The CDR3 DNA sequence: TGCGCCAGCAGCTTAGCGGACAGCACAGATACGCAGTATTTT. Amino acids: CASSLADSTDTQYF.

The table lists this clone with many counts. The chain couples TRBV5-6 to TRBJ1-1, with unresolved D. The germline V and J ends were trimmed by 1 base and 1 base, with 8 bases remaining between them. The CDR3 covers 14 residues. Germline loops: CDR1 SGHDT, CDR2 YYEEEE. The CDR3 DNA is TGTGCCAGCAGCTTGACCCTGACGAACACTGAAGCTTTCTTT. This codes for CASSLTLTNTEAFF.

This chain connects TRBV30 to TRBJ2-1, with 8 positions matching TRBD2. J was trimmed by 1 base and V by 0 bases; bases with no gene match: 5. The CDR3 is 16 amino acids. CDR1 and CDR2 from the germline V gene are GTSNPN and SVGIG (reference sequence). The CDR3 DNA follows: TGTGCCTGGAGTGTACTCGGGGGGGCTTCCTACAATGAGCAGTTCTTC. Amino acids: CAWSVLGGASYNEQFF.

This clone was seen a few times. The chain carries TRBV7-9 and TRBJ1-2; D remains unclear. Germline CDR1 and CDR2: SEHNR and FQNEAQ (reference sequence). V lost 1 base and J 14 bases, leaving 14 bases between the germline ends. CDR3 length equals 12 residues. CDR3 in amino acids: CASSLVAQNPTF. In DNA form, the CDR3 reads TGTGCCAGCAGCTTAGTGGCGCAGAACCCTACCTTC.

A single count supports this clone. The same CDR3 also results from other DNA sequences found in this sample. The J gene is TRBJ2-5, the V gene TRBV10-3; 7 bases are shared with TRBD2. Germline V lookup: CDR1 ENHRY, CDR2 SYGVKD. Losses at the gene ends were 6 bases for V and 5 bases for J; bases not matched to a gene: 6. This CDR3 is built from 13 residues. The CDR3 loop reads CAIRGGAGETQYF. CDR3 coding DNA: TGTGCCATCAGGGGAGGGGCTGGTGAGACCCAGTACTTC.

The chain recombines TRBV15 with TRBJ1-1; weak D call: TRBD1 (6 bases). Trimming cost V 0 bases and J 10 bases, with 15 bases left between them. Germline lookup yields CDR1 LNHNV and CDR2 YYDKDF (reference sequence). There are 14 residues in the CDR3. CDR3 in amino acids: CATSREGGSHGAFF. The CDR3 DNA reads as TGTGCCACCAGCAGAGAAGGGGGATCTCATGGAGCTTTCTTT.

The rearrangement uses TRBV7-3 and TRBJ1-1; the match to TRBD1 covers 7 bases. CDR1 and CDR2 (germline): SGHTA, FQGTGA. The J segment lost 5 bases and the V segment lost 2 bases, leaving 2 bases of the junction unmatched. The CDR3 is 13 residues long. CDR3 DNA: TGTGCCAGCAGCTTAGACAGGGATACTGAAGCTTTCTTT. Amino acid sequence: CASSLDRDTEAFF.

The rearrangement links TRBV10-3 to TRBJ2-2; D is uncertain. V was shortened by 2 bases and J by 7 bases, with 2 bases between the two germline ends. The V gene's germline CDR1 is ENHRY and CDR2 SYGVKD. The CDR3 is 11 amino acids. CDR3 nucleotide sequence: TGTGCCATCAGTGAGCTCGGGGAGCTGTTTTTT. It yields the protein CAISELGELFF.

The chain joins TRBV4-3 to TRBJ2-7; D might be TRBD1 (5 bases). CDR1 and CDR2 from the germline V gene are LGHNA and YSLEER. This CDR3 has 15 amino acids. V was shortened by 0 bases and J by 5 bases, with 14 bases between the two germline ends. CDR3 coding DNA: TGCGCCAGCAGCCAAGAGGTGGGGCCTAGGAACGAGCAGTACTTC. Protein: CASSQEVGPRNEQYF.

This clone appeared once. This chain links TRBV7-2 with TRBJ2-7; D is perhaps TRBD1 or TRBD2 (5 bases each). Germline CDR1 is SGHTA and CDR2 is FQGNSA. The CDR3 covers 14 residues. Trimming cost V 5 bases and J 7 bases, with 18 bases left between them. CDR3 sequence reads: CASSLGTALQEQYF. In DNA, the CDR3 is TGTGCCAGCAGCCTAGGGACGGCCCTCCAAGAGCAGTACTTC.

This chain connects TRBV2 to TRBJ2-3; no clear D. The germline V and J ends were trimmed by 1 base and 3 bases, with 8 bases remaining between them. CDR1 and CDR2 from the germline V gene are SNHLY and FYNNEI. This CDR3 has 14 residues. The DNA of the CDR3 is TGTGCCAGCAGTGAAGGACTCCGAACAGATACGCAGTATTTT. Its protein product is CASSEGLRTDTQYF.

This clone was detected many times. This chain joins TRBV11-1 and TRBJ2-1; TRBD2 aligns across 7 bases. This CDR3 is built from 16 residues. After removal of 6 bases from V and 4 bases from J, the junction contained 12 bases not matched to a gene. Germline-derived CDR1 and CDR2 are SGHAT and FQDESV (reference sequence). CDR3 in amino acids: CASSSGWASGYNEQFF. The DNA for the CDR3 is TGTGCCAGCAGTTCCGGGTGGGCTAGCGGATACAATGAGCAGTTCTTC.

The chain employs TRBV7-2 and TRBJ2-5; no clear D. CDR3 length: 13 residues. CDR1 and CDR2 (germline): SGHTA, FQGNSA. V dropped 5 bases and J dropped 5 bases, with 12 bases sitting between them. This chain's CDR3 is CASSPSTRETQYF. CDR3 nucleotides: TGTGCCAGCAGCCCTTCTACAAGGGAGACCCAGTACTTC.

The chain uses TRBV5-1 and TRBJ2-3; 7 bases are shared with TRBD1. Per the germline V gene, CDR1 is SGHRS and CDR2 is YFSETQ. The ends lost 2 bases at V and 0 bases at J; junction bases unmatched: 0. The CDR3 extends over 14 amino acids. This CDR3 is CASSLQGSTDTQYF. As DNA, the CDR3 is TGCGCCAGCAGCTTACAGGGGAGCACAGATACGCAGTATTTT.